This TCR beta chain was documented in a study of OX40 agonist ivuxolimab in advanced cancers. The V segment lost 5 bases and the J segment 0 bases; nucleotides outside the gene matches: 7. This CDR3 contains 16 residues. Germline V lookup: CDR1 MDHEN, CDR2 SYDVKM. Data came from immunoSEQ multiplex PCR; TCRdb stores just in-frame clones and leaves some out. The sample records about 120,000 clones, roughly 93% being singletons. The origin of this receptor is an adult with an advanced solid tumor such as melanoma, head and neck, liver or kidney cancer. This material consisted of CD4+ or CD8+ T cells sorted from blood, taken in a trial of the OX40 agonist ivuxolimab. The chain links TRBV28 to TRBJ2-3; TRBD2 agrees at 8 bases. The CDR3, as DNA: TGTGCCAGCAGTGAAACCCGGGGGGGAAGCACAGATACGCAGTATTTT. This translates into CASSETRGGSTDTQYF. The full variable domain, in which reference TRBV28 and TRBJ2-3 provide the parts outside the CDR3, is DVKVTQSSRYLVKRTGEKVFLECVQDMDHENMFWYRQDPGLGLRLIYFSYDVKMKEKGDIPEGYSVSREKKERFSLILESASTNQTSMYLCASSETRGGSTDTQYFGPGTRLTVL.